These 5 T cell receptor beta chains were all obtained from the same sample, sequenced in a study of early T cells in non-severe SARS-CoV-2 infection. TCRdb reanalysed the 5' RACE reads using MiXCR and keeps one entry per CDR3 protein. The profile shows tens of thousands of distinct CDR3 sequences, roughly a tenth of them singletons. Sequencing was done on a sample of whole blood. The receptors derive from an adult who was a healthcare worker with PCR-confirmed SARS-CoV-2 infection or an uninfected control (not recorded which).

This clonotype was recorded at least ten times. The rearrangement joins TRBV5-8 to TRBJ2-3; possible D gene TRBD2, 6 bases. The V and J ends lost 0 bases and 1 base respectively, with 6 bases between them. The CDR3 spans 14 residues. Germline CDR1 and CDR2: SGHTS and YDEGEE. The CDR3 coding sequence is TGTGCCAGCAGCTTGGGCGGGGGCACAGATACGCAGTATTTT. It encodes CASSLGGGTDTQYF. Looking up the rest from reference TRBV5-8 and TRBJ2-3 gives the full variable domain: EAGVTQSPTHLIKTRGQQATLRCSPISGHTSVYWYQQALGLGLQFLLWYDEGEERNRGNFPPRFSGRQFPNYSSELNVNALELEDSALYLCASSLGGGTDTQYFGPGTRLTVL.

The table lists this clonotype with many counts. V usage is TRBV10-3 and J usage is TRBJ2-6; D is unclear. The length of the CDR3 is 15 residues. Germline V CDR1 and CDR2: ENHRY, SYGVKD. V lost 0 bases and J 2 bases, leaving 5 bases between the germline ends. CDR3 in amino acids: CAISESRAGANVLTF. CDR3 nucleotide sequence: TGTGCCATCAGTGAGTCCCGGGCTGGGGCCAACGTCCTGACTTTC.

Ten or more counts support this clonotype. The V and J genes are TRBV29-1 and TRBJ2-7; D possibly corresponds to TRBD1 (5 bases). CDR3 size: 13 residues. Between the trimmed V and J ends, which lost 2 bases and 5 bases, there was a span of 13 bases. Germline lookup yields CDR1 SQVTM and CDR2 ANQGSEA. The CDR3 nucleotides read TGCAGCGTTGAAATGCCAGGGAAGGACGAGCAGTACTTC. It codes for CSVEMPGKDEQYF.

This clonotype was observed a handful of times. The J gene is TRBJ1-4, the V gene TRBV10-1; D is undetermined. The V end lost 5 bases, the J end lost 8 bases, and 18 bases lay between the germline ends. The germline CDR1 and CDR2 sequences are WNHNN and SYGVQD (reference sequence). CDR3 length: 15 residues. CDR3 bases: TGCGCCAGCAGTCCTGCGGACGCCGGGAACGAAAAACTGTTTTTT. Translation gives CASSPADAGNEKLFF.

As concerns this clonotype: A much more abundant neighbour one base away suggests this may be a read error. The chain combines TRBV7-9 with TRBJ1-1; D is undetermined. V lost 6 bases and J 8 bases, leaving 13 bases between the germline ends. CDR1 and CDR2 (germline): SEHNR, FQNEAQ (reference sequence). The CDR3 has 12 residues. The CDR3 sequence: CASRFRENEAFF. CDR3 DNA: TGTGCCAGCAGATTCCGGGAGAACGAAGCTTTCTTT.